The source of this T cell receptor (beta chain) is a study of blood T cell repertoires in COVID-19. This clone was observed a single time. J lost 8 bases, V lost 2 bases, and 1 base had no gene match. The CDR3 has 13 amino acids. The germline CDR1 and CDR2 sequences are SGHTA and FQGTGA. Repertoires were generated with immunoSEQ multiplex PCR, while TCRdb's copy carries only in-frame clones and drops some. The sample has tens of thousands of clones, roughly 80% seen once. Specimen: peripheral blood. The chain recombines TRBV7-3 with TRBJ2-3, with 10 bases lining up with TRBD2. The origin of this receptor is a human donor in a cohort sampled during active COVID-19. CDR3 residues: CASSLLAGGTQYF. Written as DNA, the CDR3 is TGTGCCAGCAGCTTATTAGCGGGGGGTACGCAGTATTTT.